The rows below give T cell receptor beta chains drawn from one sample of a study of blood T cells in healthy people across ages. In TCRdb, the 5' RACE reads were re-called with MiXCR into one record per CDR3 protein. The table includes 1.5 million to 1.8 million distinct CDR3 sequences, under 55% detected once. The sequencing input was blood. The receptors were sampled from a woman younger than 35 in good health. CDR3s include the opening cysteine and the closing phenylalanine or tryptophan. The D gene is left open where the match is weak. The size field is filled for only some rows; it gives once, few, many or a size class.

J gene,V gene,clone size,D gene,CDR3 DNA,CDR3 protein
TRBJ2-7,TRBV4-3,NA,TRBD2,TGCGCCAGCCAAAAGGAGTACAGCGGGGATTCCTACGAGCAGTACTTC,CASQKEYSGDSYEQYF
TRBJ2-5,TRBV7-3,few,NA,TGTGCCAGCAGCTTAACATTGGTACAGCAAGAGACCCAGTACTTC,CASSLTLVQQETQYF
TRBJ2-4,TRBV9,once,NA,TGTGCCAGCAGCATTAACACGGACGGAGACATTCAGTACTTC,CASSINTDGDIQYF
TRBJ2-3,TRBV7-2,few,NA,TGTGCCAGCAGCAACCTTGGGTCAGATACGCAGTATTTT,CASSNLGSDTQYF
TRBJ2-3,TRBV7-2,NA,TRBD2,TGTACCAGCAGCTTTCGAGCGGGGGGGTACACAGATACGCAGTATTTT,CTSSFRAGGYTDTQYF
TRBJ2-7,TRBV6-2/TRBV6-3,NA,NA,TGTGCCAGCACAAAGGGGGCCTACGAGCAGTACTTC,CASTKGAYEQYF
TRBJ2-1,TRBV18,many,TRBD1,TGTGCCAGCAGTCCGACAGGGAGCTCCTACAATGAGCAGTTCTTC,CASSPTGSSYNEQFF
TRBJ1-5,TRBV19,once,NA,TGTGCCAGTAGTATCTGGGTCAATAGCAATCAGCCCCAGCATTTT,CASSIWVNSNQPQHF
TRBJ1-1,TRBV9,NA,TRBD1,TGTGCCAGCAGCCCCCAGAGGACAGGGCCTGAAGCTTTCTTT,CASSPQRTGPEAFF
TRBJ2-7,TRBV6-5,NA,TRBD2,TGTGCCAGCAGTTCGAGGCTAGCGGGAGGACTCAACTACGAGCAGTACTTC,CASSSRLAGGLNYEQYF
TRBJ2-1,TRBV5-1,few,NA,TGCGCCAGCAGCCTCTTAGACAGCCGCTCCTACAATGAGCAGTTCTTC,CASSLLDSRSYNEQFF
TRBJ2-1,TRBV10-3,NA,TRBD2,TGTGCCATCAGTGAGAGGCTAGCGGGAGCGGAGCAGTTCTTC,CAISERLAGAEQFF
TRBJ2-1,TRBV2,NA,TRBD1,TGTGCCAGCACGGCGGCAGGGGGTTACGAGCAGTTCTTC,CASTAAGGYEQFF
TRBJ1-1,TRBV7-2,NA,NA,TGTGCCAGCAGCCGACACCCGGGGCTGAGCACTGAAGCTTTCTTT,CASSRHPGLSTEAFF
TRBJ2-1,TRBV20-1,few,TRBD2,TGCAGTGCTAGAGCCCCCTTTGCGGGAGGGCCTTTTTACAATGAGCAGTTCTTC,CSARAPFAGGPFYNEQFF
TRBJ1-4,TRBV12-3/TRBV12-4,NA,NA,TGTGCCAGCAGCACCTATGGGAGGACTAATGAAAAACTGTTTTTT,CASSTYGRTNEKLFF
TRBJ1-1,TRBV3-1,once,NA,TGTGCCAGCAGCCACCGCATAGGGGGGAACACTGAGGCTTTCTTT,CASSHRIGGNTEAFF
TRBJ2-7,TRBV20-1,NA,TRBD2,TGCAGTGCCATCAAACTAGCGGGGGAATGGTACGAGCAGTACTTC,CSAIKLAGEWYEQYF
TRBJ2-6,TRBV5-6,few,NA,TGTGCCAGCAGCTTGGACCACTCTGGGGCCAACGTCCTGACTTTC,CASSLDHSGANVLTF
TRBJ2-3,TRBV27,NA,NA,TGTGCCAGCAGTTTATTCAACAGGGTAGGAACAGATACGCAGTATTTT,CASSLFNRVGTDTQYF
TRBJ2-1,TRBV7-2,few,TRBD2,TGTGCCAGCAGCCGTCTCACTATAGCGGGGGGATTCTACAATGAGCAGTTCTTC,CASSRLTIAGGFYNEQFF
TRBJ1-4,TRBV7-2,few,NA,TGTGCCAGCAGCCCGCATGGGGGCTTGGGGGAAAAACTGTTTTTT,CASSPHGGLGEKLFF
TRBJ1-4,TRBV7-2,few,TRBD1,TGTGCCAGCAGCCCCCGACAGGGCCTGGGGAAACTGTTTTTT,CASSPRQGLGKLFF